This TCR beta chain originates from a study of T-cell memory formation after mild COVID-19. Employing constant-segment primers, 5'RACE generated TCR alpha and TCR beta cDNA libraries bearing sample barcodes and UMIs. Each CDR3 protein gets one entry after TCRdb re-called the 5' RACE reads with MiXCR. The sample holds approximately 150,000 distinct CDR3 sequences, around 5.8% seen once. Trimming took 4 bases from V and 3 from J, leaving 13 bases between them. The germline gives CDR1 SGHRS, CDR2 YFSETQ. The CDR3 length is 14 residues. This clonotype was recorded many times. The antigen remains unidentified. Points from the study as a whole: Those CD4+ clones that contracted were mainly in CM and EM (CD8+ ones in EMRA). Clones shrinking between day 15 and 85 showed a balanced CD4/CD8 split, and those that grew later tilted toward CD4+.

The chain couples TRBV5-1 to TRBJ1-2; D possibly corresponds to TRBD1 (6 bases). The sample was PBMCs or a T cell subset sorted from them (not recorded which). The receptor's source is an adult woman who had mild COVID-19 (a few samples of this study predate the infection). Cell type and time point are not known. The CDR3 reads CASSNKQGYYGYTF. The CDR3 DNA sequence: TGCGCCAGCAGCAATAAACAGGGCTACTATGGCTACACCTTC.